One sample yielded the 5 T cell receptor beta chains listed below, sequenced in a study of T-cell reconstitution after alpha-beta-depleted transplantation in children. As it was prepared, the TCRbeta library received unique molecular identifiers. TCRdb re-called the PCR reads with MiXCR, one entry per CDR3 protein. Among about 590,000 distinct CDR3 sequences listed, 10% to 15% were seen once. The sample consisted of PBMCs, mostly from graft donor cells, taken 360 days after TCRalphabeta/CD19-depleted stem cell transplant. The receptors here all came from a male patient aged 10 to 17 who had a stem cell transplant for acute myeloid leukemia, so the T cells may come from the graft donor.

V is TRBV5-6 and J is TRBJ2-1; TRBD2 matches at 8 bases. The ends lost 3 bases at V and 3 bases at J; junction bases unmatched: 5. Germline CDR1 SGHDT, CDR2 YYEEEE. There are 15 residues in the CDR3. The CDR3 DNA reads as TGTGCCAGCAGCTCTGGACTAGCCCACTACAATGAGCAGTTCTTC. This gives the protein CASSSGLAHYNEQFF.

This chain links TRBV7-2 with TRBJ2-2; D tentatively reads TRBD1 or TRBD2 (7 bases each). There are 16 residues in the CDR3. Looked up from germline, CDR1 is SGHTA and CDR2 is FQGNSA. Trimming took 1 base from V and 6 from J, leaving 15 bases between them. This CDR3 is CASSLVVGGGAGELFF. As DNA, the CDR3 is TGTGCCAGCAGCTTAGTGGTGGGAGGGGGCGCCGGGGAGCTGTTTTTT.

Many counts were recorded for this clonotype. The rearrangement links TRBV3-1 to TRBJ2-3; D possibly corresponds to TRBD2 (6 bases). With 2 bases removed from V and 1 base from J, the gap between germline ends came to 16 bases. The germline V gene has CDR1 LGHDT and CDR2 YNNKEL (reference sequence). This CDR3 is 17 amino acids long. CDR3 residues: CASSQHFSGRGTDTQYF. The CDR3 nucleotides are TGTGCCAGCAGCCAACACTTTAGCGGTCGAGGCACAGATACGCAGTATTTT.

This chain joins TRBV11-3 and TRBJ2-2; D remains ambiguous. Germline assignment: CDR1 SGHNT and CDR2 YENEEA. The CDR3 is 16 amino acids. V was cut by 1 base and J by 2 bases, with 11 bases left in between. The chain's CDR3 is CASSLVLVCNTGELFF. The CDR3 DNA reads TGTGCCAGCAGCTTAGTGTTAGTATGTAACACCGGGGAGCTGTTTTTT.

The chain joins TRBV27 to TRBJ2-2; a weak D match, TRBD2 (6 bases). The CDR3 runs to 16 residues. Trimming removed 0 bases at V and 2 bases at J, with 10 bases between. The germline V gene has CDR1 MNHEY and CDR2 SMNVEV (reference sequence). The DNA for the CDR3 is TGTGCCAGCAGTTTATCCGGGACTTTCAACACCGGGGAGCTGTTTTTT. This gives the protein CASSLSGTFNTGELFF.